The 7 T cell receptor beta chains below come from one sample, sequenced in a study of shared clonotypes between healthy human individuals (TCRdb year 2020). Libraries were prepared through the immunoSEQ multiplex PCR assay. In its TCRdb copy, this immuneACCESS table keeps in-frame sequences only and misses some clones. Where compared with another copy, unresolved V genes explain less than half of these, and the others have no known cause. The sample contains about 2.4 million clones, 80% to 95% of them found a single time. The top ten clonotypes cover 0.36% of the sample. Sequences were obtained from naive CD4+ T cells from PBMCs. The cell subset or site label, read with the paper, signifies: CD45RA+ positively selected. The source of these receptors is a man in his late teens or twenties in good health. Some clones in this sample may be carry-over from other donors' samples.

The chain recombines TRBV10-3 with TRBJ2-5; D is undetermined. V was shortened by 4 bases and J by 10 bases, with 10 bases between the two germline ends. This CDR3 has 11 residues. Per the germline V gene, CDR1 is ENHRY and CDR2 is SYGVKD. This chain's CDR3 is CAISGNEDQYF. CDR3 nucleotide sequence: TGTGCCATCAGTGGGAATGAGGACCAGTACTTC.

The rearrangement links TRBV7-2 to TRBJ2-7; 8 bases are a match to TRBD2. Looked up from germline, CDR1 is SGHTA and CDR2 is FQGNSA. The trim removed 7 bases at V and 4 bases at J, leaving 18 bases unmatched. The CDR3 spans 17 residues. CDR3 DNA sequence: TGTGCCAGCAACCTCCGGGGGGGGGCCAGCCCCCTGTACGAGCAGTACTTC. Its translation: CASNLRGGASPLYEQYF.

This chain joins TRBV28 and TRBJ2-5; 14 bases fit TRBD2. Germline assignment: CDR1 MDHEN and CDR2 SYDVKM. Germline trimming cut 6 bases from V and 3 bases from J; bases unmatched to any gene: 6. CDR3 size: 16 residues. CDR3 sequence (DNA): TGTGCCAGCAGGATCGGGACTAGCGGGAGAGAAGAGACCCAGTACTTC. Protein sequence: CASRIGTSGREETQYF.

The CDR3 is CASSLARTVTYGYTF. The CDR3 DNA reads TGTGCCAGCAGCTTAGCAAGGACGGTGACCTATGGCTACACCTTC. The chain couples TRBV7-2 to TRBJ1-2; D is undetermined. Trimming took off 0 bases at V and 4 bases at J, with 12 bases between the two ends. This CDR3 spans 15 amino acids. Germline-derived CDR1 and CDR2 are SGHTA and FQGNSA.

This rearrangement joins TRBV4-1 to TRBJ1-1; D is perhaps TRBD1 (6 bases). The V end lost 3 bases, the J end lost 9 bases, and 14 bases lay between the germline ends. Germline V gene sequence: CDR1 MGHRA, CDR2 YSYEKL. The CDR3 is 13 residues long. The CDR3: CASSQTNRDKAFF. DNA of the CDR3: TGCGCCAGCAGCCAGACGAACCGGGACAAAGCTTTCTTT.

The chain has TRBV5-6 and TRBJ2-7, with 10 bases that match TRBD2. The V segment lost 0 bases and the J segment 4 bases; nucleotides outside the gene matches: 10. Germline lookup yields CDR1 SGHDT and CDR2 YYEEEE. This CDR3 has 17 residues. This CDR3 is CASSLAVTSGIIYEQYF. The CDR3 DNA sequence: TGTGCCAGCAGCTTGGCCGTTACTAGCGGGATTATTTACGAGCAGTACTTC.

CDR3 residues: CASSYTGGNQPQHF. CDR3 nucleotides: TGTGCCAGTAGTTATACAGGGGGCAATCAGCCCCAGCATTTT. The rearrangement links TRBV19 to TRBJ1-5; 7 bases are a match to TRBD1. The CDR3 spans 14 residues. The germline V gene has CDR1 LNHDA and CDR2 SQIVND (reference sequence). The V gene end was trimmed by 5 bases and the J gene end by 2 bases; junction bases not matched to a gene: 3.